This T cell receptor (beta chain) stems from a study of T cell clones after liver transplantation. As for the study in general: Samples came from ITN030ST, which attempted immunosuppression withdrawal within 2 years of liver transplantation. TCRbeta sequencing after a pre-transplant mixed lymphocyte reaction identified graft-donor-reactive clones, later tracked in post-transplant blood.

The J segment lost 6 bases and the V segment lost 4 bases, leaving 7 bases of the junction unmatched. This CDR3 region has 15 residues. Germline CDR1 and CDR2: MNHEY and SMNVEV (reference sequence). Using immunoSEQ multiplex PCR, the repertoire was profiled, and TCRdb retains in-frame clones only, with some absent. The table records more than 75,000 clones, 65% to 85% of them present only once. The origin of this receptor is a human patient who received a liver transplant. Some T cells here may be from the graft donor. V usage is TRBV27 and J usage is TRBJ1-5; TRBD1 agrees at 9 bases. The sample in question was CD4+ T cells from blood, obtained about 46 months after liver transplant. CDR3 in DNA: TGTGCCAGCAGTTCCCCCGGGACAGGGACTCAGCCCCAGCATTTT. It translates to CASSSPGTGTQPQHF.